This T cell receptor (beta chain) was sequenced during a study of OX40 agonist ivuxolimab in advanced cancers. Profiling relied on immunoSEQ multiplex PCR, and the TCRdb table lists in-frame clones only, not all of them. The data hold fewer than 80,000 clones, with about 85% observed a single time. The germline V gene encodes CDR1 ENHRY and CDR2 SYGVKD. Trimming at V came to 5 bases and at J to 5 bases, leaving 3 bases not matched to a gene. The CDR3 contains 13 residues. V usage is TRBV10-3 and J usage is TRBJ1-1; 9 bases are a match to TRBD1. Sequences were derived from CD4+ or CD8+ T cells sorted from blood, sampled in a trial of the OX40 agonist ivuxolimab. This clonotype was obtained from an adult with an advanced solid tumor such as melanoma, head and neck, liver or kidney cancer. CDR3 protein: CAISKDRGTEAFF. CDR3 nucleotide sequence: TGTGCCATCAGTAAAGACAGGGGGACTGAAGCTTTCTTT.